These 24 T cell receptor beta chains share one sample of origin, sequenced in a study of blood T cell repertoires in COVID-19. Some clones are missing from TCRdb's copy, which holds only in-frame ones; the method was immunoSEQ multiplex PCR. The sample holds around 300,000 clones, more than 80% seen once. Source material: peripheral blood. The receptors stem from a woman aged 25 to 39 with COVID-19, enrolled during active disease.

CDR3 nucleotides: TGTGCCAGCAGTTTGTCGGGAGGGCCTAACGGGGAGCTGTTTTTT. Amino acid sequence: CASSLSGGPNGELFF. The rearrangement links TRBV27 to TRBJ2-2, with TRBD2 identical over 8 bases. The CDR3 extends over 15 amino acids. The germline CDR1 and CDR2 sequences are MNHEY and SMNVEV (reference sequence). The V segment lost 3 bases and the J segment 7 bases; nucleotides outside the gene matches: 7.

The chain is built from TRBV18 and TRBJ2-2; 9 bases match TRBD2. CDR1 and CDR2 from the germline V gene are KGHSH and LQKENI. The junction had 7 bases not matched to a gene; V was cut back by 0 bases and J by 5 bases. The length of the CDR3 is 17 residues. The CDR3 sequence is CASSPPIGGRGTGELFF. CDR3 DNA sequence: TGTGCCAGCTCACCACCGATCGGCGGGAGGGGGACCGGGGAGCTGTTTTTT. The variable domain in full, with the rest retrieved from reference TRBV18 and TRBJ2-2, is NAGVMQNPRHLVRRRGQEARLRCSPMKGHSHVYWYRQLPEEGLKFMVYLQKENIIDESGMPKERFSAEFPKEGPSILRIQQVVRGDSAAYFCASSPPIGGRGTGELFFGEGSRLTVL.

The J gene is TRBJ1-1, the V gene TRBV10-1, with 11 bases that match TRBD1. V was clipped by 2 bases and J by 6 bases; unmatched bases: 2. The CDR3 is 14 amino acids. CDR1 WNHNN and CDR2 SYGVQD come from the germline V gene (reference sequence). The CDR3 spells CASSEGQGAAEAFF. CDR3 DNA: TGCGCCAGCAGTGAGGGACAGGGGGCCGCTGAAGCTTTCTTT.

The V gene is TRBV27, the J gene TRBJ1-1; 9 bases match TRBD1. Germline assignment: CDR1 MNHEY and CDR2 SMNVEV (reference sequence). V lost 3 bases and J lost 2; bases outside the gene matches: 7. The CDR3 totals 16 residues. CDR3 in DNA: TGTGCCAGCAGTTTTGGTGTGGGACAGGGTAACACTGAAGCTTTCTTT. Its protein product is CASSFGVGQGNTEAFF.

This rearrangement joins TRBV2 to TRBJ1-5, with 8 bases matching TRBD1. CDR3 length equals 13 residues. Germline values: CDR1 SNHLY, CDR2 FYNNEI. V dropped 8 bases and J dropped 7; count of bases not matched to a gene: 7. Here the CDR3 DNA reads TGTGCCAGCTCCGGACAGGGAGGGCAGCCCCAGCATTTT. As protein: CASSGQGGQPQHF.

The chain uses TRBV12-3 or TRBV12-4 and TRBJ1-4; D perhaps matches TRBD1 (5 bases). The V and J ends lost 3 bases and 9 bases respectively, with 11 bases between them. There are 13 residues in the CDR3. In DNA form, the CDR3 reads TGTGCCAGCAGTTTCCGGGGACTCCAAAAACTGTTTTTT. Translated, it gives CASSFRGLQKLFF.

The J gene is TRBJ1-4, the V gene TRBV7-9, with 8 bases lining up with TRBD1. The V and J ends lost 6 bases and 4 bases, in that order; junction bases with no gene match: 4. The CDR3 runs 14 residues. Germline CDR1 and CDR2: SEHNR and FQNEAQ (reference sequence). CDR3 region: CASRLGQGNEKLFF. The CDR3 coding sequence is TGTGCCAGCAGGCTCGGACAGGGTAATGAAAAACTGTTTTTT.

This chain uses TRBV18 with TRBJ2-5; 9 nucleotides line up with TRBD2. The length of the CDR3 is 16 residues. The ends lost 1 base at V and 1 base at J; junction bases unmatched: 4. CDR1 is KGHSH, CDR2 LQKENI, per germline. CDR3 DNA sequence: TGTGCCAGCTCACCACGAGCGGGAGGCTTCCAAGAGACCCAGTACTTC. Translated: CASSPRAGGFQETQYF.

The CDR3 spells CASSELTGNSPLHF. Here the CDR3 DNA reads TGTGCCAGCAGTGAACTGACGGGAAATTCACCCCTCCACTTT. The rearrangement uses TRBV2 and TRBJ1-6; D remains ambiguous. CDR1 is SNHLY, CDR2 FYNNEI, per germline. The CDR3 runs 14 residues. V was shortened by 2 bases and J by 7 bases, with 9 bases between the two germline ends.

V gene TRBV2 combines with J gene TRBJ2-1; 9 bases fit TRBD1. CDR3 size: 15 residues. Germline lookup yields CDR1 SNHLY and CDR2 FYNNEI. Unmatched junction bases numbered 11, after V lost 7 bases and J lost 7 bases. The CDR3 region is CASNEFGTGTNEQFF. In DNA, the CDR3 is TGTGCCAGCAACGAATTCGGGACAGGGACGAATGAGCAGTTCTTC.

This chain uses TRBV30 with TRBJ2-7; possibly TRBD1 for D (5 bases). Germline V gives CDR1 GTSNPN, CDR2 SVGIG (reference sequence). CDR3 length equals 13 residues. Trimming removed 4 bases at V and 1 base at J, with 11 bases between. CDR3 protein: CAWNLPGSYEQYF. The CDR3 coding sequence is TGTGCCTGGAATCTACCAGGGTCCTACGAGCAGTACTTC. Full variable domain (missing parts from reference TRBV30 and TRBJ2-7): SQTIHQWPATLVQPVGSPLSLECTVEGTSNPNLYWYRQAAGRGLQLLFYSVGIGQISSEVPQNLSASRPQDRQFILSSKKLLLSDSGFYLCAWNLPGSYEQYFGPGTRLTVT.

This clone was found a few times. This sequence joins TRBV4-1 and TRBJ1-5; 7 bases match TRBD1. J gave up 9 bases and V 1 base, and 3 bases lay outside the gene matches. Germline-derived CDR1 and CDR2 are MGHRA and YSYEKL. The CDR3 runs to 13 residues. The CDR3 loop is CASSQADRRPQHF. CDR3 nucleotides: TGCGCCAGCAGCCAAGCGGACAGGCGGCCCCAGCATTTT.

The genes are TRBV11-2 and TRBJ1-6; unclear D gene. The length of the CDR3 is 13 residues. CDR1 is SGHAT and CDR2 is FQNNGV in the germline V gene. Between the trimmed V and J ends, which lost 1 base and 7 bases, there was a span of 5 bases. The CDR3 region is CASSLVRNSPLHF. In DNA form, the CDR3 reads TGTGCCAGCAGCTTAGTTCGGAATTCACCCCTCCACTTT.

The sample holds a few counts of this clone. This chain links TRBV29-1 with TRBJ1-2; 8 nucleotides line up with TRBD1. The CDR3 loop spans 14 amino acids. Looked up from germline, CDR1 is SQVTM and CDR2 is ANQGSEA. With 5 bases clipped from V and 7 bases from J, the junction kept 12 bases outside the gene matches. CDR3 sequence: CSVKNGQGLSGYTF. The CDR3 bases are TGCAGCGTTAAAAATGGACAGGGCCTATCTGGCTACACCTTC.

V usage is TRBV7-8 and J usage is TRBJ1-1; 8 nucleotides match TRBD1. CDR1 SGHVS and CDR2 FQNEAQ come from the germline V gene. This CDR3 is built from 15 residues. Trimming took 5 bases from V and 4 from J; bases not matched to a gene: 9. CDR3 nucleotide sequence: TGTGCCAGCAGCGGAGAACAGGGGGTGAGCACTGAAGCTTTCTTT. Its protein is CASSGEQGVSTEAFF.

This sequence joins TRBV10-3 and TRBJ2-5; 11 bases are a match to TRBD2. The germline gives CDR1 ENHRY, CDR2 SYGVKD. The V gene end was trimmed by 6 bases and the J gene end by 4 bases; junction bases not matched to a gene: 7. The CDR3 has 15 amino acids. The CDR3 protein is CAISLTSGSSETQYF. The DNA for the CDR3 is TGTGCCATCAGCCTAACTAGCGGGAGCTCAGAGACCCAGTACTTC.

The V and J genes are TRBV5-6 and TRBJ2-7; 8 bases fit TRBD2. This CDR3 has 16 amino acids. CDR1 SGHDT and CDR2 YYEEEE come from the germline V gene. V lost 0 bases to trimming and J lost 7 bases; unmatched junction nucleotides: 12. The CDR3 DNA reads TGTGCCAGCAGCTTGGGGTGGCGGGGGGAGCAGAGGGAGCAGTACTTC. Protein: CASSLGWRGEQREQYF. Full variable domain (missing parts from reference TRBV5-6 and TRBJ2-7): DAGVTQSPTHLIKTRGQQVTLRCSPKSGHDTVSWYQQALGQGPQFIFQYYEEEERQRGNFPDRFSGHQFPNYSSELNVNALLLGDSALYLCASSLGWRGEQREQYFGPGTRLTVT.

J is TRBJ1-2 and V is TRBV10-3, with TRBD1 matching 10 bases. Looked up from germline, CDR1 is ENHRY and CDR2 is SYGVKD. The V gene end was trimmed by 8 bases and the J gene end by 6 bases; junction bases not matched to a gene: 12. The CDR3 totals 15 residues. CDR3 protein: CAIQKAGQGSDGYTF. The CDR3 nucleotides are TGTGCCATCCAAAAAGCGGGACAGGGGAGCGATGGCTACACCTTC.

The rearrangement joins TRBV7-8 to TRBJ1-4; D unclear. Germline values: CDR1 SGHVS, CDR2 FQNEAQ. Trimming pared 5 bases from V and 10 bases from J, leaving 17 bases between. The CDR3 is made up of 14 amino acids. The CDR3 here is CASSATRTSGKLFF. CDR3 coding DNA: TGTGCCAGCAGCGCAACCAGGACTAGCGGAAAACTGTTTTTT.

The rearrangement links TRBV27 to TRBJ2-7; D possibly corresponds to TRBD2 (5 bases). This CDR3 has 16 amino acids. From germline, CDR1 is MNHEY and CDR2 SMNVEV (reference sequence). Trimming removed 6 bases at V and 0 bases at J, with 18 bases between. CDR3: CASSFVSPSISYEQYF. Written as DNA, the CDR3 is TGTGCCAGCAGCTTTGTTAGCCCTAGCATCTCCTACGAGCAGTACTTC.

The gene calls are TRBV7-8 and TRBJ1-2; 9 bases are shared with TRBD1. The length of the CDR3 is 14 residues. Losses at the gene ends were 1 base for V and 8 bases for J; bases not matched to a gene: 5. Germline V gene sequence: CDR1 SGHVS, CDR2 FQNEAQ. The CDR3 bases are TGTGCCAGCAGCTTAGGGACAGGGGATAGAGGCTACACCTTC. Protein sequence: CASSLGTGDRGYTF.

This chain joins TRBV10-3 and TRBJ2-3, with D possibly matching TRBD1 (5 bases). CDR1 ENHRY and CDR2 SYGVKD come from the germline V gene. There are 14 residues in the CDR3. Trimming removed 3 bases at V and 0 bases at J, with 7 bases between. CDR3 sequence (DNA): TGTGCCATCAGTGAAGGGGCTAGCACAGATACGCAGTATTTT. It is translated as CAISEGASTDTQYF.

This clone appeared a few times. This chain links TRBV4-2 with TRBJ1-1; D is ambiguous. Trimming stripped 1 base from V and 1 base from J, with 16 bases between. This CDR3 contains 17 residues. Germline V gene lookup returns CDR1 LGHNA and CDR2 YNFKEQ. The CDR3 DNA sequence: TGTGCCAGCAGCCAAGTAACGGCAGGCGGAGGGAACACTGAAGCTTTCTTT. Translating gives CASSQVTAGGGNTEAFF.

The V gene is TRBV5-4, the J gene TRBJ1-2; TRBD1 might be the D (5 bases). Germline assignment: CDR1 SGHNT and CDR2 YYREEE (reference sequence). The germline V and J ends were trimmed by 5 bases and 8 bases, with 19 bases remaining between them. This CDR3 is built from 14 residues. The DNA of the CDR3 is TGTGCCAGCAGAGCGAACTCAGGGCGAGTCGGCTACACCTTC. Amino acids: CASRANSGRVGYTF.